One and the same sample provided the 32 T cell receptor beta chains below, sequenced in a study of blood T cell repertoires in COVID-19. Sequencing was performed with immunoSEQ multiplex PCR; in TCRdb, only in-frame clones are kept and a portion is missing. The table has 140,000 or so clones, 84% seen once. Sequenced sample: peripheral blood. The receptors derive from a man aged 30-40 years with COVID-19, enrolled during active disease.

CDR3 sequence: CASSSQAGQGDVLTF. CDR3 sequence (DNA): TGTGCCAGCAGCTCTCAGGCGGGACAGGGGGACGTCCTGACTTTC. This chain joins TRBV7-9 and TRBJ2-6; 11 bases agree with TRBD1. V shed 4 bases, J shed 11 bases, and the junction held 7 bases outside the gene matches. Per germline, CDR1 SEHNR and CDR2 FQNEAQ (reference sequence). The CDR3 has 15 amino acids. The full variable domain, completed using reference TRBV7-9 and TRBJ2-6, is DTGVSQNPRHKITKRGQNVTFRCDPISEHNRLYWYRQTLGQGPEFLTYFQNEAQLEKSRLLSDRFSAERPKGSFSTLEIQRTEQGDSAMYLCASSSQAGQGDVLTFGAGSRLTVL.

V gene TRBV28 combines with J gene TRBJ2-5; 9 bases agree with TRBD2. Germline V CDR1 and CDR2: MDHEN, SYDVKM. Trimming cost V 9 bases and J 2 bases; bases outside gene matches: 4. The CDR3 has 13 residues. The CDR3 here is CASNSGGQETQYF. The DNA of the CDR3 is TGTGCCAGTAATAGCGGGGGACAAGAGACCCAGTACTTC. The variable domain in full, completed from reference TRBV28 and TRBJ2-5, reads DVKVTQSSRYLVKRTGEKVFLECVQDMDHENMFWYRQDPGLGLRLIYFSYDVKMKEKGDIPEGYSVSREKKERFSLILESASTNQTSMYLCASNSGGQETQYFGPGTRLLVL.

This chain uses TRBV28 with TRBJ1-6; possibly TRBD1 for D (5 bases). The CDR3 length is 12 residues. Looked up from germline, CDR1 is MDHEN and CDR2 is SYDVKM. The V gene lost 7 bases and the J gene lost 8 bases, with 9 bases spanning the gap. CDR3 residues: CASTREDSPLHF. CDR3 sequence (DNA): TGTGCCAGCACCAGGGAGGATTCACCCCTCCACTTT. Complete variable domain (other parts from reference TRBV28 and TRBJ1-6): DVKVTQSSRYLVKRTGEKVFLECVQDMDHENMFWYRQDPGLGLRLIYFSYDVKMKEKGDIPEGYSVSREKKERFSLILESASTNQTSMYLCASTREDSPLHFGNGTRLTVT.

The chain joins TRBV7-8 to TRBJ2-5, with TRBD1 as a possible D gene (6 bases). Germline CDR1 SGHVS, CDR2 FQNEAQ. This CDR3 contains 14 residues. Trimming stripped 5 bases from V and 5 bases from J, with 15 bases between. The DNA of the CDR3 is TGTGCCAGCAGCGTCACAGGGTTAGGGGAGACCCAGTACTTC. This codes for CASSVTGLGETQYF.

The V and J genes are TRBV7-2 and TRBJ2-7; 12 bases line up with TRBD2. The V and J ends lost 6 bases and 2 bases, in that order; junction bases with no gene match: 2. Germline assignment: CDR1 SGHTA and CDR2 FQGNSA. This CDR3 spans 14 amino acids. The CDR3 sequence: CASRWTSGTYEQYF. In nucleotides, the CDR3 is TGTGCCAGCAGATGGACTAGCGGGACCTACGAGCAGTACTTC.

The chain employs TRBV4-2 and TRBJ2-2; D not resolved. CDR1 and CDR2 from the germline V gene are LGHNA and YNFKEQ. The germline V and J ends were trimmed by 0 bases and 5 bases, with 10 bases remaining between them. CDR3 size: 15 residues. Written as DNA, the CDR3 is TGTGCCAGCAGCCAAGAAGAGATGGAGACCGGGGAGCTGTTTTTT. It is translated as CASSQEEMETGELFF.

The J gene is TRBJ2-7, the V gene TRBV25-1; 9 bases are shared with TRBD1. The V gene end was trimmed by 4 bases and the J gene end by 6 bases; junction bases not matched to a gene: 10. The CDR3 spans 15 residues. CDR1 MGHDK and CDR2 SYGVNS come from the germline V gene. The CDR3 reads CASSGHTGQGGEQYF. As DNA, the CDR3 is TGTGCCAGCAGTGGTCATACGGGACAGGGAGGCGAGCAGTACTTC.

DNA of the CDR3: TGTGCCAGTAGCCGTGGGGGGGACGCAAAGGGGCAGTATTTT. Translation gives CASSRGGDAKGQYF. V is TRBV19 and J is TRBJ2-3; 7 positions agree with TRBD2. CDR1 LNHDA and CDR2 SQIVND come from the germline V gene (reference sequence). CDR3 length: 14 residues. After removal of 6 bases from V and 11 bases from J, the junction contained 14 bases not matched to a gene.

CDR3: CASSVGWRRTDTQYF. The CDR3 nucleotides are TGTGCCAGCAGCGTAGGGTGGCGGCGCACAGATACGCAGTATTTT. The chain is built from TRBV7-8 and TRBJ2-3, with no clear D. The germline V and J ends were trimmed by 5 bases and 1 base, with 13 bases remaining between them. This CDR3 is built from 15 residues. Germline assignment: CDR1 SGHVS and CDR2 FQNEAQ.

This clone was counted once. This chain connects TRBV5-4 to TRBJ2-5, with unresolved D. Germline assignment: CDR1 SGHNT and CDR2 YYREEE (reference sequence). The CDR3 has 15 residues. V lost 5 bases to trimming and J lost 2 bases, with 16 bases between them. For the CDR3, the DNA is TGTGCCAGCAGAGATCGCACCAACTTACAAGAGACCCAGTACTTC. Translation: CASRDRTNLQETQYF.

V usage is TRBV19 and J usage is TRBJ2-7; tentatively, D is TRBD1 (6 bases). In germline, CDR1 is LNHDA, CDR2 SQIVND (reference sequence). Trimming cost V 1 base and J 3 bases, with 10 bases left between them. The CDR3 is 14 residues long. CDR3 protein: CASSIAEGGYEQYF. The DNA of the CDR3 is TGTGCCAGTAGTATAGCCGAAGGGGGCTACGAGCAGTACTTC.

V and J are TRBV28 and TRBJ2-3; no clear D. Looked up from germline, CDR1 is MDHEN and CDR2 is SYDVKM. Trimming took off 2 bases at V and 9 bases at J, with 9 bases between the two ends. The CDR3 has 12 amino acids. CDR3 nucleotides: TGTGCCAGCAGTTTACAGCTCAGGACGCAGTATTTT. It translates to CASSLQLRTQYF.

V gene TRBV6-5 combines with J gene TRBJ1-4, with D perhaps TRBD1 (5 bases). The CDR3 has 14 residues. Germline CDR1 is MNHEY and CDR2 is SVGAGI. With 7 bases removed from V and 5 bases from J, the gap between germline ends came to 14 bases. CDR3 DNA sequence: TGTGCCAGCACCATCCAGCGGGGGAATGAAAAACTGTTTTTT. Protein sequence: CASTIQRGNEKLFF.

In nucleotides, the CDR3 is TGTGCCAGCAGTTTAGTCCGGAACACCGGGGAGCTGTTTTTT. It is translated as CASSLVRNTGELFF. The V gene is TRBV28, the J gene TRBJ2-2; the D is unclear. The V end was cut by 2 bases, the J end by 1 base, with 5 bases between. Germline CDR1 is MDHEN and CDR2 is SYDVKM. CDR3 length: 14 residues.

The rearrangement joins TRBV10-1 to TRBJ1-6, with TRBD1 matching 8 bases. This CDR3 has 13 residues. CDR1 is WNHNN and CDR2 is SYGVQD in the germline V gene (reference sequence). V shed 6 bases and J 7 bases; nucleotides not matched to a gene: 2. CDR3 sequence: CASSRDRNSPLHF. The CDR3, as DNA: TGCGCCAGCAGCCGGGACAGGAATTCACCCCTCCACTTT.

V is TRBV6-6 and J is TRBJ2-2; 8 bases align to TRBD2. There are 16 residues in the CDR3. Germline lookup yields CDR1 MNHNY and CDR2 SVGAGI (reference sequence). Trimming at V came to 2 bases and at J to 1 base, leaving 3 bases not matched to a gene. The CDR3 DNA sequence: TGTGCCAGCAGTTACGAGCTAGCGGGGAACACCGGGGAGCTGTTTTTT. This codes for CASSYELAGNTGELFF.

The chain links TRBV6-5 to TRBJ2-7, with D perhaps matching TRBD1 (6 bases). Trimming shortened V by 6 bases and J by 4 bases, and 13 bases separated the two germline ends. The CDR3 spans 13 residues. Germline V gene lookup returns CDR1 MNHEY and CDR2 SVGAGI. The CDR3 reads CASRHGQLYEQYF. The CDR3 region has the DNA TGTGCCAGCAGGCATGGACAGCTATACGAGCAGTACTTC.

This clone was counted between two and nine times. The chain joins TRBV19 to TRBJ2-1, with a tentative D call TRBD1 (6 bases). V was trimmed by 3 bases and J by 7 bases, leaving 13 bases between them. Per germline, CDR1 LNHDA and CDR2 SQIVND (reference sequence). CDR3 length: 14 amino acids. The CDR3 loop reads CASSIRGIGNEQFF. The CDR3 nucleotides are TGTGCCAGTAGTATTAGGGGGATTGGGAATGAGCAGTTCTTC.

The chain couples TRBV3-1 (or the pseudogene TRBV3-2) to TRBJ1-2, with D possibly TRBD1 on 6 matching bases. Trimming shortened V by 5 bases and J by 4 bases, and 11 bases separated the two germline ends. This CDR3 has 13 residues. The germline V gene encodes CDR1 LGHDT and CDR2 YNNKEL (reference sequence). The CDR3 region is CASSNRVAYGYTF. The CDR3, as DNA: TGTGCCAGCAGCAACAGGGTGGCCTATGGCTACACCTTC.

V usage is TRBV9 and J usage is TRBJ2-7; D may be TRBD2 (5 bases). V lost 0 bases and J lost 5, with 9 bases in between. This CDR3 contains 13 residues. Germline CDR1 SGDLS, CDR2 YYNGEE. The CDR3 spells CASSVGGLHEQYF. CDR3 coding DNA: TGTGCCAGCAGCGTAGGCGGGCTCCACGAGCAGTACTTC.

The chain uses TRBV6-1 and TRBJ2-1; TRBD2 might be the D (6 bases). Germline loops: CDR1 MNHNS, CDR2 SASEGT. There are 19 residues in the CDR3. Trimming removed 2 bases from V and 2 bases from J, with 22 bases in between. This CDR3 is CASSEIGPPRTGAYNEQFF. CDR3 in DNA: TGTGCCAGCAGTGAAATCGGTCCCCCACGAACGGGAGCCTACAATGAGCAGTTCTTC.

CDR3 region: CASSSERGSSGNTIYF. The CDR3, as DNA: TGTGCCAGCAGCTCAGAGAGGGGGAGCTCTGGAAACACCATATATTTT. This chain joins TRBV9 and TRBJ1-3; the D gene is possibly TRBD1 (6 bases). Germline-derived CDR1 and CDR2 are SGDLS and YYNGEE. The ends were cut back, 4 bases at V and 0 bases at J, with 14 bases in the middle. The CDR3 contains 16 residues.

The DNA for the CDR3 is TGTGCCAGCAGTGAAGGCAGGGGGCTCTCTGAAGCTTTCTTT. Translation gives CASSEGRGLSEAFF. The chain recombines TRBV2 with TRBJ1-1, with 8 bases that match TRBD1. This CDR3 spans 14 amino acids. With 1 base clipped from V and 6 bases from J, the junction kept 4 bases outside the gene matches. The V gene's germline CDR1 is SNHLY and CDR2 FYNNEI.

The gene calls are TRBV4-2 and TRBJ1-3, with TRBD1 matching over 7 bases. Trimming at V came to 0 bases and at J to 0 bases, leaving 2 bases not matched to a gene. Germline V gene lookup returns CDR1 LGHNA and CDR2 YNFKEQ. The CDR3 sequence is 16 residues long. The CDR3 nucleotides are TGTGCCAGCAGCCAAGAGGGGACAGCCTCTGGAAACACCATATATTTT. Residues: CASSQEGTASGNTIYF.

V is TRBV7-2 and J is TRBJ2-7; D is undetermined. CDR1 SGHTA and CDR2 FQGNSA come from the germline V gene. Trimming pared 6 bases from V and 3 bases from J, leaving 9 bases between. CDR3 length: 12 amino acids. In DNA form, the CDR3 reads TGTGCCAGCAGTCTGGGCGTCTACGAGCAGTACTTC. It encodes CASSLGVYEQYF.

The V gene is TRBV3-1 (or the pseudogene TRBV3-2), the J gene TRBJ2-7, with D unresolved. Germline lookup yields CDR1 LGHDT and CDR2 YNNKEL (reference sequence). The CDR3 spans 12 residues. Trimming removed 3 bases at V and 12 bases at J, with 15 bases between. Written as DNA, the CDR3 is TGTGCCAGCAGCCACCTAGGCCCTAGTCGGTACTTC. Protein sequence: CASSHLGPSRYF.

This clone was recorded only once. This chain joins TRBV24-1 and TRBJ2-1; 10 bases line up with TRBD2. Per the germline V gene, CDR1 is KGHDR and CDR2 is SFDVKD. V trimming: 4 bases; J trimming: 0 bases; junction bases outside the gene matches: 2. There are 16 residues in the CDR3. CDR3 residues: CATSDASGSSYNEQFF. The CDR3 nucleotides read TGTGCCACCAGTGACGCTAGCGGGAGCTCCTACAATGAGCAGTTCTTC.

This clone was seen only a few times. The CDR3 is CAWSPGQGSNQPQHF. The CDR3 nucleotides read TGTGCCTGGAGTCCGGGACAGGGGAGCAATCAGCCCCAGCATTTT. V gene TRBV30 combines with J gene TRBJ1-5, with 10 bases fitting TRBD1. With 2 bases clipped from V and 1 base from J, the junction kept 2 bases outside the gene matches. CDR1 is GTSNPN and CDR2 is SVGIG in the germline V gene (reference sequence). The CDR3 consists of 15 residues. The full variable domain, completed using reference TRBV30 and TRBJ1-5, is SQTIHQWPATLVQPVGSPLSLECTVEGTSNPNLYWYRQAAGRGLQLLFYSVGIGQISSEVPQNLSASRPQDRQFILSSKKLLLSDSGFYLCAWSPGQGSNQPQHFGDGTRLSIL.

The V and J genes are TRBV7-6 and TRBJ1-4; D is perhaps TRBD1 (6 bases). This CDR3 is 12 amino acids long. Trimming took 9 bases from V and 7 from J, leaving 12 bases between them. The germline V gene has CDR1 SGHVS and CDR2 FNYEAQ. The CDR3 DNA reads TGTGCCAGTGGGGGCGCCCCTGAAAAACTGTTTTTT. Translating it yields CASGGAPEKLFF.

The sample holds a few counts of this clone. DNA for the CDR3: TGTGCCAGCAGCTTAACAGGGGCAGGGGGCGAGACCCAGTACTTC. Encoded protein: CASSLTGAGGETQYF. The chain couples TRBV7-3 to TRBJ2-5, with 8 bases aligning to TRBD1. The CDR3 contains 15 residues. Germline CDR1 SGHTA, CDR2 FQGTGA. With 0 bases clipped from V and 5 bases from J, the junction kept 5 bases outside the gene matches.

Only a few counts were recorded for this clone. The genes are TRBV18 and TRBJ1-5; no firm D call. In germline, CDR1 is KGHSH, CDR2 LQKENI. CDR3 length: 12 residues. The V end was cut by 6 bases, the J end by 5 bases, with 8 bases between. The CDR3 region has the DNA TGTGCCAGCTCCGAGCGGGATCAGCCCCAGCATTTT. Its translation: CASSERDQPQHF.

This clone was picked up one time. V usage is TRBV25-1 and J usage is TRBJ2-2, with 10 nucleotides matching TRBD2. V lost 7 bases to trimming and J lost 1 base; unmatched junction nucleotides: 9. CDR3 size: 17 residues. Per germline, CDR1 MGHDK and CDR2 SYGVNS. The CDR3 DNA reads as TGTGCCAGCAAAGCACTAGCGGGAAGAGGGAACACCGGGGAGCTGTTTTTT. This encodes CASKALAGRGNTGELFF.